Below, one TCR beta chain is given with its context. Its target is unknown. This specimen belongs to a study of beta chain features in type 1 diabetes. Study observations and caveats: Naive, central memory and Treg TCRB repertoires appeared more alike in patients than in healthy donors. At VDJ recombination sites, type 1 diabetes patients had fewer insertions and more deleted nucleotides.

V shed 1 base and J 9 bases; nucleotides not matched to a gene: 12. Germline V gene sequence: CDR1 SGHDN, CDR2 FVKESK. This CDR3 comprises 16 residues. One heparinised draw of blood, averaging around 120 mL, came from each donor. Investigators reverse transcribed all isolated RNA, so they sequenced expressed TCRB transcripts. Using immunoSEQ multiplex PCR, the repertoire was profiled, and TCRdb retains in-frame clones only, with some absent. The sample has around 500,000 clones; 10% to 12% are singletons. This chain connects TRBV14 to TRBJ2-3, with TRBD2 matching 8 bases. The clonotype was recovered from a woman in her late teens or twenties in good health. What was sequenced was naive CD4+ T cells from blood. In DNA, the CDR3 is TGTGCCAGCAGCCAAGGTAGCGGGATGCAGCGACGGACGCAGTATTTT. This codes for CASSQGSGMQRRTQYF.